The entry below gives a single T cell receptor (beta chain) sequence along with its context. The antigen is unknown. This specimen comes from a study of OX40 agonist ivuxolimab in advanced cancers. On the study more broadly: It was permissible to have had prior anti-PD-1, anti-PD-L1 or anti-CTLA-4 therapy, and less than 45% had some.

This CDR3 contains 16 residues. Deletions cut 5 bases from V and 2 bases from J, with 15 bases between. The germline CDR1 and CDR2 sequences are MDHEN and SYDVKM. Patients with autoimmune history or systemic immunosuppression were excluded. Study outcomes and limitations: There were, on average, more expanded clones in CD8+ T cells than in CD4+.

Clones were sequenced by immunoSEQ multiplex PCR, and TCRdb holds only the in-frame ones, with some missing. The sample records 70,000 to 85,000 clones, around 86% being singletons. This chain joins TRBV28 and TRBJ1-4; a weak D match, TRBD1 (5 bases). The clonotype originates from an adult with an advanced solid tumor such as melanoma, head and neck, liver or kidney cancer. Material: CD4+ or CD8+ T cells sorted from blood, obtained in a trial of the OX40 agonist ivuxolimab. The CDR3 region is CASSDQGGITNEKLFF. The CDR3 DNA reads TGTGCCAGCAGTGATCAGGGAGGGATCACTAATGAAAAACTGTTTTTT.